This T cell receptor (beta chain) appears in the sequencing data of a study of cytomegalovirus exposure and HLA in healthy donors. The PCR had 60 Vbeta and 13 Jbeta primers. Clones were sequenced by immunoSEQ multiplex PCR, and TCRdb holds only the in-frame ones, with some missing. The sample includes fewer than 150,000 clones. The germline V gene has CDR1 SEHNR and CDR2 FQNEAQ (reference sequence). V lost 1 base to trimming and J lost 4 bases, with 7 bases between them. The CDR3 covers 14 residues. The V call is TRBV7-9, the J call TRBJ2-2; perhaps TRBD1 as D (5 bases). The TCR sequence derives from a woman between 55 and 75 years old in good health and CMV-seronegative. Sequencing was carried out using PBMCs. The CDR3 DNA reads TGTGCCAGCAGCTTAGAAGGGGTCACCGGGGAGCTGTTTTTT. Its translation is CASSLEGVTGELFF.